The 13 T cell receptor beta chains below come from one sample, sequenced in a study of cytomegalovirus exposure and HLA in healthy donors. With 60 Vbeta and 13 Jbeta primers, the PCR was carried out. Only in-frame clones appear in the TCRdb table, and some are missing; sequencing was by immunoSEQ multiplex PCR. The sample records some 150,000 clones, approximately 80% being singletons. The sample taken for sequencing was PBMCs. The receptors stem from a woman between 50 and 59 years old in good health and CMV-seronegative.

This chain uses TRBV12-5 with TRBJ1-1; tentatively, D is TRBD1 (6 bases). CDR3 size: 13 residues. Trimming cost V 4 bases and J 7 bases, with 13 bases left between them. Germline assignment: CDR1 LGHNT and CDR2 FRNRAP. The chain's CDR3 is CASGSQGFREAFF. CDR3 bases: TGTGCTAGTGGTTCACAGGGATTTCGTGAAGCTTTCTTT.

This chain's CDR3 is CASSPQGMGTEAFF. Written as DNA, the CDR3 is TGTGCCAGCAGCCCACAGGGTATGGGCACTGAAGCTTTCTTT. This sequence joins TRBV7-8 and TRBJ1-1; TRBD1 is a possible D gene (6 bases). The ends were cut back, 5 bases at V and 4 bases at J, with 14 bases in the middle. Germline CDR1 is SGHVS and CDR2 is FQNEAQ. The CDR3 totals 14 residues.

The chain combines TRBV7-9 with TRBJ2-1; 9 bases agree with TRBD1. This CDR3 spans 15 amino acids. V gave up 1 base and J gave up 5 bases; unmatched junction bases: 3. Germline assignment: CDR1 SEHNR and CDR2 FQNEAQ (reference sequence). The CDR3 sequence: CASSLVGTGHNEQFF. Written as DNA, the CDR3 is TGTGCCAGCAGCTTAGTAGGGACAGGGCACAATGAGCAGTTCTTC.

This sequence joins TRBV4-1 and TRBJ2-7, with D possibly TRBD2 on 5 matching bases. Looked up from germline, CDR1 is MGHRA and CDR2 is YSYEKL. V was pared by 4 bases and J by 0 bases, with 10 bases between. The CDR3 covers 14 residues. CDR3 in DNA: TGCGCCAGCAGCCCCGCCGGGGTCTCCTACGAGCAGTACTTC. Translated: CASSPAGVSYEQYF.

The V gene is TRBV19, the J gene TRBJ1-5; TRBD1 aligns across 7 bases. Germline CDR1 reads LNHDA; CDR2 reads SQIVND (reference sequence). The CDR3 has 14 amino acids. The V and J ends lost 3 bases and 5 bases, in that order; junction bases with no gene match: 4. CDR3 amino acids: CASSMQGGYQPQHF. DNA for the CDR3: TGTGCCAGTAGTATGCAAGGGGGCTATCAGCCCCAGCATTTT.

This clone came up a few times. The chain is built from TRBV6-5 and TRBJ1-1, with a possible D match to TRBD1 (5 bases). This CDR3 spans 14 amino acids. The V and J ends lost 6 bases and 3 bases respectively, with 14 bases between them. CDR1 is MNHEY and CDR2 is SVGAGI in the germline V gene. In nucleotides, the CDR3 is TGTGCCAGCAGAAAGCAGGGAGGGTACACTGAAGCTTTCTTT. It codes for CASRKQGGYTEAFF.

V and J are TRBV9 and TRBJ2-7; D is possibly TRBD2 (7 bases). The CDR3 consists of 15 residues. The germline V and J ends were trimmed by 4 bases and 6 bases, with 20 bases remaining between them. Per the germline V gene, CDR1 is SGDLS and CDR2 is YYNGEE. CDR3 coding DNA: TGTGCCAGCAGCCCCCATAGGGGGGGCCCTCTCGAGCAGTACTTC. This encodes CASSPHRGGPLEQYF.

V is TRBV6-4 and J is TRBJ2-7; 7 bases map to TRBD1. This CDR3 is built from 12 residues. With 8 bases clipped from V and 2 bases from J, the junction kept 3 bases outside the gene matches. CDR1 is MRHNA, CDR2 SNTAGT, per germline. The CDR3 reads CASRQGPYEQYF. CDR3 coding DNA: TGTGCCAGCCGACAGGGCCCCTACGAGCAGTACTTC.

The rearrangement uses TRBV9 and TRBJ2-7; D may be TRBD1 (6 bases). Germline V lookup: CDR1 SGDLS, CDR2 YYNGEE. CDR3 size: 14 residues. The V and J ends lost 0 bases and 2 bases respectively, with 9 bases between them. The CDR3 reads CASSVGDRTYEQYF. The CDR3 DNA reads TGTGCCAGCAGCGTAGGAGACAGGACCTACGAGCAGTACTTC.

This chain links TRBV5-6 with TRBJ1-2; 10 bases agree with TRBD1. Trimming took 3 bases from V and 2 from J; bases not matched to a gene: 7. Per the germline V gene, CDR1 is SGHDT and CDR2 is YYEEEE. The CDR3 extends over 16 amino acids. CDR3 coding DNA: TGTGCCAGCAGCTCCCCGGGACAGGGGATCAACTATGGCTACACCTTC. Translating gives CASSSPGQGINYGYTF.

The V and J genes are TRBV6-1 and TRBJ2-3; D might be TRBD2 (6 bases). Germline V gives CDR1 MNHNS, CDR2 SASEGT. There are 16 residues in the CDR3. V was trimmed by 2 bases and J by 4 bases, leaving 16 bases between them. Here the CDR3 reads CASSETPGEPSDTQYF. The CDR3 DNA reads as TGTGCCAGCAGTGAAACTCCGGGGGAGCCATCAGATACGCAGTATTTT.

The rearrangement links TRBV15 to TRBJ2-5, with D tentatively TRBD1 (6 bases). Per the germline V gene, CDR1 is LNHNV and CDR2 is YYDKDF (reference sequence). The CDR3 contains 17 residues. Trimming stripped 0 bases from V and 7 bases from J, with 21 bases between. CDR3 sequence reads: CATSRDLRQAEMGTQYF. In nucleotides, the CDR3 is TGTGCCACCAGCAGAGATCTTCGACAGGCCGAGATGGGGACCCAGTACTTC.

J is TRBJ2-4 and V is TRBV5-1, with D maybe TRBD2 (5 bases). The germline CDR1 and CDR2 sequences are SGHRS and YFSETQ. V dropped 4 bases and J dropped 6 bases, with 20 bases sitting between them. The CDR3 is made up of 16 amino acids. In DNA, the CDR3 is TGCGCCAGCAGCCCCAGTATAGTTCGGAGCGGAAACATTCAGTACTTC. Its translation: CASSPSIVRSGNIQYF.